The T cell receptor (beta chain) described here comes from a study of blood T cell repertoires in COVID-19. Looking at the study overall: Samples came from the United States, Italy and Spain, spanning acute and convalescent COVID-19. The analysed material was cDNA or gDNA that came from T cells, B-cell-depleted T cells, or PBMCs.

In the original analysis: Cell counts per sample came from amplifying reference gene primers. Libraries were prepared by immunoSEQ multiplex PCR; TCRdb keeps only in-frame clonotypes and omits some of them. V and J calls and clone size follow that table, whereas D and trimming were derived from the DNA. The data show more than 200,000 clones, over 80% seen once. This CDR3 is 13 amino acids long. Germline V CDR1 and CDR2: MDHEN, SYDVKM. V lost 4 bases, J lost 5 bases, and 12 bases lay in between. Sample: peripheral blood. This chain uses TRBV28 with TRBJ2-7, with a weak D call TRBD1 (6 bases). The sequence derives from a woman aged 70 to 79 with active or convalescent COVID-19. CDR3 bases: TGTGCCAGCAGTTCTGGGACACCCCACGAGCAGTACTTC. As protein: CASSSGTPHEQYF.